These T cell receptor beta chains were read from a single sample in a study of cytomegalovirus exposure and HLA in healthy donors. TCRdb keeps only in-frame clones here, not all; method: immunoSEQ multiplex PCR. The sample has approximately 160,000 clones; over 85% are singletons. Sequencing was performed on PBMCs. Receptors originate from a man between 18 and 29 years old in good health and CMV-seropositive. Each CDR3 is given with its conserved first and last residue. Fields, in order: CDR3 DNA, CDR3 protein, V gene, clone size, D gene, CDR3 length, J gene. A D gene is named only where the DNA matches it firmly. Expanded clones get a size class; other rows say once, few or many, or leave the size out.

TGTGCCAGTACCCAGGGGAGTTGGGGCTACACCTTC	CASTQGSWGYTF	TRBV19	once	NA	12	TRBJ1-2
TGTGCCAGCAGCTTAGTAGCAGGGAAGGAAAAACTGTTTTTT	CASSLVAGKEKLFF	TRBV7-8	NA	NA	14	TRBJ1-4
TGTGCCAGCAGCTCTAGTTCGGGACAGCGCTCCTACGAGCAGTACTTC	CASSSSSGQRSYEQYF	TRBV7-9	once	TRBD1	16	TRBJ2-7
TGCAGCGTTAAGAACTTAGCCTACGAGCAGTACTTC	CSVKNLAYEQYF	TRBV29-1	few	NA	12	TRBJ2-7
TGCACCAGCAGCCAGCCCCTCCTGAGGCTAGCGGGAGTGGGCCAAGAGACCCAGTACTTC	CTSSQPLLRLAGVGQETQYF	TRBV1	NA	NA	20	TRBJ2-5
TGCAGCGCCGGGACAGTGGGTGACAATGAGCAGTTCTTC	CSAGTVGDNEQFF	TRBV29-1	NA	TRBD1	13	TRBJ2-1
TGTGCCAGCAGTCCTAGCGGGAGTTTTACAGATACGCAGTATTTT	CASSPSGSFTDTQYF	TRBV7-9	NA	TRBD2	15	TRBJ2-3
TGTGCCAGCAGCTTGGGGTCGGGACAGGGGATCAATGAGCAGTTCTTC	CASSLGSGQGINEQFF	TRBV5-6	NA	TRBD1	16	TRBJ2-1
TGTGCCAGCAGCCCGAATCACAGGGGAGTTGGCAATCAGCCCCAGCATTTT	CASSPNHRGVGNQPQHF	TRBV7-9	NA	TRBD1	17	TRBJ1-5
TGTGCCAGCAGCGCGACCCCGACTAGCGGGAGGTTCACAGATACGCAGTATTTT	CASSATPTSGRFTDTQYF	TRBV9	once	TRBD2	18	TRBJ2-3
TGTGCCAGCAGACTGACAGGGCGTCAGCCCCAGCATTTT	CASRLTGRQPQHF	TRBV28	NA	TRBD1	13	TRBJ1-5
TGTGCCAGCAGCTTACCTAGCGGGAAAGGATACAATGAGCAGTTCTTC	CASSLPSGKGYNEQFF	TRBV13	NA	TRBD2	16	TRBJ2-1
TGCGCCAGCAGCCAAGTCGCCTTAACTGGGCTCTACAATGAGCAGTTCTTC	CASSQVALTGLYNEQFF	TRBV4-1	NA	NA	17	TRBJ2-1
TGTGCCAGCTCCCCCAGCGGGCTTGATCAGCCCCAGCATTTT	CASSPSGLDQPQHF	TRBV18	NA	NA	14	TRBJ1-5
TGTGCCAGCAGTTTCCTCTTAGCGGGAGGGCCCTTCCACAATGAGCAGTTCTTC	CASSFLLAGGPFHNEQFF	TRBV27	NA	TRBD2	18	TRBJ2-1
TGTGCCAGCTCAGGGTCGGACAGTAGGAACTATGGCTACACCTTC	CASSGSDSRNYGYTF	TRBV18	NA	NA	15	TRBJ1-2
TGTGCCAGTAGCCCGACTTGGACTAGTTGGGAGACCCAGTACTTC	CASSPTWTSWETQYF	TRBV19	NA	TRBD2	15	TRBJ2-5
TGTGCCAGCAGTTTATCTCTAGGCGGCAATCAGCCCCAGCATTTT	CASSLSLGGNQPQHF	TRBV27	NA	NA	15	TRBJ1-5
TGTGCCGGGGCTCGGCCGGGCCGCACAGATACGCAGTATTTT	CAGARPGRTDTQYF	TRBV6-1	NA	NA	14	TRBJ2-3
TGCGCCAGCAGTGTTCAGGGCACCGGGGAGCTGTTTTTT	CASSVQGTGELFF	TRBV10-2	NA	NA	13	TRBJ2-2
TGCAGCGTTGACGGGGGAGCTTTTGGTGGAGAAGAGCAGTTCTTC	CSVDGGAFGGEEQFF	TRBV29-1	NA	NA	15	TRBJ2-1
TGTGCTAGTGGTTTGCAGTGGGGGCAATATAGCAATCAGCCCCAGCATTTT	CASGLQWGQYSNQPQHF	TRBV12-5	NA	NA	17	TRBJ1-5
TGTGCCAGCAGCTTGGCAGGGGCTGGAAACACCATATATTTT	CASSLAGAGNTIYF	TRBV5-4	NA	NA	14	TRBJ1-3
TGTGCCAGCAGTTTTTCCGGACAGTTAAATCAGCCCCAGCATTTT	CASSFSGQLNQPQHF	TRBV28	NA	NA	15	TRBJ1-5
TGTGCCAGCAGCGCTAGCGGGAGTCACAATGAGCAGTTCTTC	CASSASGSHNEQFF	TRBV28	NA	TRBD2	14	TRBJ2-1
TGTGCCAGCAGCCCCCGGGACAGGGGGCCTTGCGAGCAGTACTTC	CASSPRDRGPCEQYF	TRBV21-1	NA	NA	15	TRBJ2-7
TGTGCCAGCTCACCGGACAGGCAGGGCAATCAGCCCCAGCATTTT	CASSPDRQGNQPQHF	TRBV18	NA	TRBD1	15	TRBJ1-5
TGTGCCACCAGCCCCACAGGGGTGTACAATGAGCAGTTCTTC	CATSPTGVYNEQFF	TRBV15	NA	TRBD1	14	TRBJ2-1
TGTGCCAGCAGCTTAGAAGACAGGGGTTATGGCTACACCTTC	CASSLEDRGYGYTF	TRBV7-2	NA	TRBD1	14	TRBJ1-2
TGTGCCAGCAGTGAAGGTTTCAGGGTGGACTATGGCTACACCTTC	CASSEGFRVDYGYTF	TRBV6-1	NA	NA	15	TRBJ1-2
TGTGCCAGCTCACCAAGGACAGGAGCCTCTGGGGCCAACGTCCTGACTTTC	CASSPRTGASGANVLTF	TRBV18	NA	TRBD1	17	TRBJ2-6
TGTGCCAGCAAGATACAGGGCCCCTACGAGCAGTACTTC	CASKIQGPYEQYF	TRBV2	once	NA	13	TRBJ2-7
TGTGCCAGCAGTTTATTAAATCAGCCCCAGCATTTT	CASSLLNQPQHF	TRBV28	NA	NA	12	TRBJ1-5
TGTGCCAGCAGCTTCCGACTAGATGGAGCCAACGGGGAGCTGTTTTTT	CASSFRLDGANGELFF	TRBV7-6	once	NA	16	TRBJ2-2
TGCGCCAGTGTCCTAGCGGGGGGGGGCACAGATACGCAGTATTTT	CASVLAGGGTDTQYF	TRBV5-1	NA	TRBD2	15	TRBJ2-3
TGTGCCAGCACGGGACTAGCGGATTCCTACGAGCAGTACTTC	CASTGLADSYEQYF	TRBV28	NA	TRBD2	14	TRBJ2-7
TGTGCCAGCAGTTTACTGTTGAACAGTCCTCTTAATGAGCAGTTCTTC	CASSLLLNSPLNEQFF	TRBV28	NA	NA	16	TRBJ2-1
TGCAGCGATAGGACAGGGACCTATGGCTACACCTTC	CSDRTGTYGYTF	TRBV29-1	NA	TRBD1	12	TRBJ1-2
TGTGCCAGCCGAGGACAGGGCCTTTCTTACGAGCAGTACTTC	CASRGQGLSYEQYF	TRBV28	NA	TRBD1	14	TRBJ2-7
TGTGCCAGCAGCTTAGATTTCCTAGCTCGGGGTACGCAGTATTTT	CASSLDFLARGTQYF	TRBV11-2	few	NA	15	TRBJ2-3
TGTGCCAGCAGTGAAGAGGACATGAACACTGAAGCTTTCTTT	CASSEEDMNTEAFF	TRBV2	NA	NA	14	TRBJ1-1
TGTGCCAGCAGTGAAGCGGAGGGGGCGAGAGGCTACACCTTC	CASSEAEGARGYTF	TRBV2	NA	TRBD1	14	TRBJ1-2
TGTGCCAGCAGTGACGGGACAGGGATTTTGGAAAAACTGTTTTTT	CASSDGTGILEKLFF	TRBV6-1	NA	TRBD1	15	TRBJ1-4
TGCGCCAGCAGCTTCGGGAGCCAACCCGAAGCTTTCTTT	CASSFGSQPEAFF	TRBV5-1	NA	NA	13	TRBJ1-1
TGTGCCAGCAGCTTAAATCGTCGACAGGCTGAAGCTTTCTTT	CASSLNRRQAEAFF	TRBV7-2	NA	NA	14	TRBJ1-1
TGCAGCGTTGAAGATCCGGCGGTAGAAGAGACCCAGTACTTC	CSVEDPAVEETQYF	TRBV29-1	NA	NA	14	TRBJ2-5
TGTGCCAGCAGGGCACAGGGGGATGATGGCTACACCTTC	CASRAQGDDGYTF	TRBV11-3	NA	TRBD1	13	TRBJ1-2
TGTGCCAGCAGCGTAGGTCCAGATAACTATGGCTACACCTTC	CASSVGPDNYGYTF	TRBV9	NA	NA	14	TRBJ1-2
TGCGCCAGCAGCCAATGGGGAGGAGAGACCCAGTACTTC	CASSQWGGETQYF	TRBV4-1	NA	NA	13	TRBJ2-5
TGTGCCAGCAGCTTGGACCGGGACTATTTTTACGAGCAGTACTTC	CASSLDRDYFYEQYF	TRBV5-5	NA	TRBD2	15	TRBJ2-7
TGTGCCAGCAGATCCACGACAGGGATTGAAAAACTGTTTTTT	CASRSTTGIEKLFF	TRBV28	NA	TRBD1	14	TRBJ1-4
TGCGCCAGCAGCTCATCGTCGAGCTCCTACGAGCAGTACTTC	CASSSSSSSYEQYF	TRBV5-1	NA	NA	14	TRBJ2-7
TGTGCCAGCAGGGACAGGGGGGAAAAACTGTTTTTT	CASRDRGEKLFF	TRBV6-6	many	TRBD1	12	TRBJ1-4
TGTGCCACCAGCAGAGATGACACCCGACGCTTC	CATSRDDTRRF	TRBV15	few	NA	11	TRBJ1-2
TGTGCCAGTAGCGACAGGGGCACTGAAGCTTTCTTT	CASSDRGTEAFF	TRBV19	NA	TRBD1	12	TRBJ1-1
TGTGCCAGCAGCTTAGCGGGCGGCAATGAGCAGTTCTTC	CASSLAGGNEQFF	TRBV5-6	NA	NA	13	TRBJ2-1
TGTGCCACCAGCAAACTAGCGGGTGTCTACGAGCAGTACTTC	CATSKLAGVYEQYF	TRBV15	NA	TRBD2	14	TRBJ2-7
TGCGCCAGCAGCTCCCCTGAAGCGGGAGGCGAGCAGTACTTC	CASSSPEAGGEQYF	TRBV4-1	NA	TRBD2	14	TRBJ2-7
TGCGCCAGCAGCAGGGACAGGGGGACCGGGGCTTTCTTT	CASSRDRGTGAFF	TRBV5-1	NA	TRBD1	13	TRBJ1-1
TGTGCCAGCATCTCGGGACTGCGCACAGATACGCAGTATTTT	CASISGLRTDTQYF	TRBV2	NA	NA	14	TRBJ2-3